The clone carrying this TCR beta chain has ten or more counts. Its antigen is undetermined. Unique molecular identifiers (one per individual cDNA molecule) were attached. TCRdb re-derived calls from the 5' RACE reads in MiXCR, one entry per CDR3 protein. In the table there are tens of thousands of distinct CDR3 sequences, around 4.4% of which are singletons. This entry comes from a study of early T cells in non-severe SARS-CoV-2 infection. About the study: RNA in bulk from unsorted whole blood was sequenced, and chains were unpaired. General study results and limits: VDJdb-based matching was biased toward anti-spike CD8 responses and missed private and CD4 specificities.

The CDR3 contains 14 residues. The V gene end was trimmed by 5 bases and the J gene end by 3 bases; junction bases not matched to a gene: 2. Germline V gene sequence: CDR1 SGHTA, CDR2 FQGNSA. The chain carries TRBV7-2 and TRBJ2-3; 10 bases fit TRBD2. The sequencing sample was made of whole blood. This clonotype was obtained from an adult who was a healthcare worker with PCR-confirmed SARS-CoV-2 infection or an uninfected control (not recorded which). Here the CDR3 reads CASSVGLATDTQYF. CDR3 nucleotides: TGTGCCAGCAGCGTGGGACTAGCGACAGATACGCAGTATTTT.